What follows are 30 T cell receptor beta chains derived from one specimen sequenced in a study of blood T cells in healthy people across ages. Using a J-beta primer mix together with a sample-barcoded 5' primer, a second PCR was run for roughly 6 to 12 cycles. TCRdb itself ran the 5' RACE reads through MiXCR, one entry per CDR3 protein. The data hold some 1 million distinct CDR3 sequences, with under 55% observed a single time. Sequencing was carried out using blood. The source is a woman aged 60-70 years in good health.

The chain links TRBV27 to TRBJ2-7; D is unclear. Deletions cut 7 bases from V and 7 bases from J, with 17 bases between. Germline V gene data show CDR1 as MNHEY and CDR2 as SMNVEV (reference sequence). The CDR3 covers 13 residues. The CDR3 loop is CASMRSSVWEQYF. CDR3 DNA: TGTGCCAGCATGCGGAGTTCAGTATGGGAGCAGTACTTC.

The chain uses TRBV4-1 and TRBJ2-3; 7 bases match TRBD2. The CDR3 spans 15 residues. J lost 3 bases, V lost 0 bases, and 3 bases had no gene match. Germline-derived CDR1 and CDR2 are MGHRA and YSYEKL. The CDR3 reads CASSQEGTITDTQYF. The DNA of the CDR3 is TGCGCCAGCAGCCAAGAGGGGACTATTACAGATACGCAGTATTTT.

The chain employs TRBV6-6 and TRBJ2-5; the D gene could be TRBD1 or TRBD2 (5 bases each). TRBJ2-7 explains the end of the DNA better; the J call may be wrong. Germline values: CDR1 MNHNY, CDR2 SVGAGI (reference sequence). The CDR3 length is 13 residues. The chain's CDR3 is CASKGTQACEQYF. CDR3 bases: TGTGCCAGCAAGGGGACCCAGGCCTGCGAGCAGTACTTC.

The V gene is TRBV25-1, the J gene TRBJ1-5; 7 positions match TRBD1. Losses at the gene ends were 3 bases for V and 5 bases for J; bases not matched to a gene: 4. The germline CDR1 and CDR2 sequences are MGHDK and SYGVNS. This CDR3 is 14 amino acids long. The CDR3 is CASSDRGDHQPQHF. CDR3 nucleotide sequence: TGTGCCAGCAGTGACAGGGGGGATCATCAGCCCCAGCATTTT.

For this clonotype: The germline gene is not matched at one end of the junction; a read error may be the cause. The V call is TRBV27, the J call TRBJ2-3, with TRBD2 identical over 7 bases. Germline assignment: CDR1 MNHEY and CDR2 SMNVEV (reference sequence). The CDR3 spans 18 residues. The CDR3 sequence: CASSGAPGLVPRGDAQYF. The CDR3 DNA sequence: TGTGCCAGCAGTGGGGCTCCCGGACTAGTCCCTCGCGGAGATGCGCAGTATTTT.

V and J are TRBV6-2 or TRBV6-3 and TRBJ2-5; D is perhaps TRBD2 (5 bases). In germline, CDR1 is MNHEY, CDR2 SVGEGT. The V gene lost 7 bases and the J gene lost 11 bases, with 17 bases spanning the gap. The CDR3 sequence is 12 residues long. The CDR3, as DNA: TGTGCCAGCACCAAGAGCGGTTGGGAGCAGTACTTC. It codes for CASTKSGWEQYF.

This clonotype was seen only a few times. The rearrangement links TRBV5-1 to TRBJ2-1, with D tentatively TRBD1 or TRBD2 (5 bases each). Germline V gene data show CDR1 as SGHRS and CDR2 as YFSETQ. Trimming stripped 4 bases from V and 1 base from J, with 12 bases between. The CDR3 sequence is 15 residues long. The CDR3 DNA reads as TGCGCCAGCAGCGGGGGTTGGGGATCCTACAATGAGCAGTTCTTC. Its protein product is CASSGGWGSYNEQFF. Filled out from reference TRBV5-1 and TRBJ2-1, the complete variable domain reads KAGVTQTPRYLIKTRGQQVTLSCSPISGHRSVSWYQQTPGQGLQFLFEYFSETQRNKGNFPGRFSGRQFSNSRSEMNVSTLELGDSALYLCASSGGWGSYNEQFFGPGTRLTVL.

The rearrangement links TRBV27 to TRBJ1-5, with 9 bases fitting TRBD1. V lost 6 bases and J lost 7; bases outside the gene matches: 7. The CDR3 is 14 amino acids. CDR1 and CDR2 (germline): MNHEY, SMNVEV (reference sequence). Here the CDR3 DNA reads TGTGCCAGCAGAGGGACAGGGTCAAGACAGCCCCAGCATTTT. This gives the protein CASRGTGSRQPQHF.

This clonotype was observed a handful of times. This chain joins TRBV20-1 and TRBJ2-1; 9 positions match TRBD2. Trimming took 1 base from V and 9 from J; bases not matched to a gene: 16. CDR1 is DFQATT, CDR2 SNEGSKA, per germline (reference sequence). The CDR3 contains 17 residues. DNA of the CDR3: TGCAGTGCTAGAGTCGCTAGCGGGACCCGGTTTGCAGCTGAGCAGTTCTTC. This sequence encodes CSARVASGTRFAAEQFF.

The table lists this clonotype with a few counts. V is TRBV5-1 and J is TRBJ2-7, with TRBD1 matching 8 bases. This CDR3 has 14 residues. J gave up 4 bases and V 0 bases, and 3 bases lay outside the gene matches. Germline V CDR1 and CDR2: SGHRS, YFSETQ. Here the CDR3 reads CASSLGTGMYEQYF. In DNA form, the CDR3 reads TGCGCCAGCAGCTTGGGGACAGGGATGTACGAGCAGTACTTC.

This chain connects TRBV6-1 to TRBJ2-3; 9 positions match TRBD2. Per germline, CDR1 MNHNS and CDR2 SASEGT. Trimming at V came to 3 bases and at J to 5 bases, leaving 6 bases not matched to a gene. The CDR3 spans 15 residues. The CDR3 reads CASSDAGGPQDTQYF. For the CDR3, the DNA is TGTGCCAGCAGTGATGCGGGAGGGCCGCAAGATACGCAGTATTTT.

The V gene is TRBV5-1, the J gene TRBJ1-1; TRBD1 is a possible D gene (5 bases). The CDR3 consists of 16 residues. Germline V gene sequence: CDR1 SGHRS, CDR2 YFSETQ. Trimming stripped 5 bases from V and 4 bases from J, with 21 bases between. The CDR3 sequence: CASRLGWGSSVTEAFF. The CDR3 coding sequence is TGCGCCAGCAGGTTAGGCTGGGGGAGTTCGGTCACTGAAGCTTTCTTT. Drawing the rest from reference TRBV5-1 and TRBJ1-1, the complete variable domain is KAGVTQTPRYLIKTRGQQVTLSCSPISGHRSVSWYQQTPGQGLQFLFEYFSETQRNKGNFPGRFSGRQFSNSRSEMNVSTLELGDSALYLCASRLGWGSSVTEAFFGQGTRLTVV.

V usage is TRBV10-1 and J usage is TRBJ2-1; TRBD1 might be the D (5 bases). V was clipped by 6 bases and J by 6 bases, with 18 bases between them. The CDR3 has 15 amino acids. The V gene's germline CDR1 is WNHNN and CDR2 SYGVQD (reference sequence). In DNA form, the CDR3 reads TGCGCCAGCAGCCCCCGACAGAACCCCGGCAATGAGCAGTTCTTC. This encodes CASSPRQNPGNEQFF.

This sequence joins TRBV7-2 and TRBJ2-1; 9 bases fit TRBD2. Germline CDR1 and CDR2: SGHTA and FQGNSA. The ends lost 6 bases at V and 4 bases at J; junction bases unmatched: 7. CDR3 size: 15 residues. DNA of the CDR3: TGTGCCAGCAGTAGAAGCGGGAGGTCTTACAATGAGCAGTTCTTC. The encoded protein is CASSRSGRSYNEQFF.

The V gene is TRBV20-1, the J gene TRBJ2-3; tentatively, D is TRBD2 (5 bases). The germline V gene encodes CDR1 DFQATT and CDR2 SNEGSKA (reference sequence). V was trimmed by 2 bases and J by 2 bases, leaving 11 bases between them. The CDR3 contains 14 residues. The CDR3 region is CSARTRLPTDTQYF. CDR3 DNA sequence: TGCAGTGCTAGAACACGACTACCCACAGATACGCAGTATTTT.

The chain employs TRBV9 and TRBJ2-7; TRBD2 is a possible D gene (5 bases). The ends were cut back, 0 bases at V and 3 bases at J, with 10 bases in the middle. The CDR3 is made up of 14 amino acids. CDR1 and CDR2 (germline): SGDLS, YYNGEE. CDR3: CASSVAEAHYEQYF. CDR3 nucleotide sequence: TGTGCCAGCAGCGTAGCGGAGGCTCACTACGAGCAGTACTTC.

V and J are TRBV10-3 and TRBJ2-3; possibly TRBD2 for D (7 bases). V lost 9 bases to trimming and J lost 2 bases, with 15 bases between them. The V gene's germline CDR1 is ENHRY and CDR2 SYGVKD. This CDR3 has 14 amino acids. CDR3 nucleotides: TGTGCCATTGGGGAGGGGGGAGTCACAGATACGCAGTATTTT. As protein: CAIGEGGVTDTQYF.

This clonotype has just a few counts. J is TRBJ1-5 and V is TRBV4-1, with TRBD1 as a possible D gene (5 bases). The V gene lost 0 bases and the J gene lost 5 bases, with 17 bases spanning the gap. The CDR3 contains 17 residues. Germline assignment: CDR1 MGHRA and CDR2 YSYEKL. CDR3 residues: CASSQDSGGGVHQPQHF. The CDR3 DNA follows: TGCGCCAGCAGCCAAGATTCCGGTGGGGGGGTTCATCAGCCCCAGCATTTT.

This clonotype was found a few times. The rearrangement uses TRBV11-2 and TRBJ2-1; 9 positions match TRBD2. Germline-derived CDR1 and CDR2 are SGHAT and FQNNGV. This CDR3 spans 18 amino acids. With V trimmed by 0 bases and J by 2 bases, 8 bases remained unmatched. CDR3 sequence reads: CASSLEGGGRATYNEQFF. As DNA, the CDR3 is TGTGCCAGCAGCTTAGAAGGCGGCGGGAGGGCCACCTACAATGAGCAGTTCTTC.

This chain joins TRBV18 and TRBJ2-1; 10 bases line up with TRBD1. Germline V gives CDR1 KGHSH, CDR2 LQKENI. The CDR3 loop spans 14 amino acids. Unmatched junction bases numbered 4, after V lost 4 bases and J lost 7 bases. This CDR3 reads CASSQQGQGNEQFF. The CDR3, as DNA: TGTGCCAGCTCACAACAGGGACAGGGGAATGAGCAGTTCTTC.

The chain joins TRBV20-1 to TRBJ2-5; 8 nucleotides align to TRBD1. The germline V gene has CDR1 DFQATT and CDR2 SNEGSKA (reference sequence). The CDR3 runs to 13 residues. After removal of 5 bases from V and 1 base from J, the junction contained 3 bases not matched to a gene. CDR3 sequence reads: CSAGQGIQETQYF. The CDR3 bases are TGCAGTGCTGGACAGGGTATCCAAGAGACCCAGTACTTC.

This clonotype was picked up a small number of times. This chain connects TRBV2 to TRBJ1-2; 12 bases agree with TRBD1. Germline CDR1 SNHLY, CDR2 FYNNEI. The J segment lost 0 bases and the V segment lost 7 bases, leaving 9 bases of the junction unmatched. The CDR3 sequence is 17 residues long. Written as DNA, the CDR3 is TGTGCCAGCAAAGACCGGGACAGGGGGCGAGCTAACTATGGCTACACCTTC. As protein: CASKDRDRGRANYGYTF.

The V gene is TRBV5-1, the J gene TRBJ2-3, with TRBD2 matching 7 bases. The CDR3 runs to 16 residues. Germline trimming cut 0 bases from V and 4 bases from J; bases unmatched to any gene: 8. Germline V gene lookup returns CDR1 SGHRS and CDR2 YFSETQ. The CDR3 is CASSLEAGVGPDTQYF. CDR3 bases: TGCGCCAGCAGCTTGGAGGCGGGAGTGGGACCAGATACGCAGTATTTT.

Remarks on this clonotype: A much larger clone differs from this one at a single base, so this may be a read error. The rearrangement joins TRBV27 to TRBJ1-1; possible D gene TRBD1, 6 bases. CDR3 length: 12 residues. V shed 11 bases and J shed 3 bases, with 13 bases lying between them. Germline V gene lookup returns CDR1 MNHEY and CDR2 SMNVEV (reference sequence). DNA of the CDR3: TGTGCCGCTGGGGGGCTATACACTGAAGCTTTCTTT. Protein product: CAAGGLYTEAFF.

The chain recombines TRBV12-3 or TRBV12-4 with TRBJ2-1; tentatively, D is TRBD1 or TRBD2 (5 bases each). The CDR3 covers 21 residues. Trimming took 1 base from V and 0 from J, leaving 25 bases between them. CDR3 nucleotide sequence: TGTGCCAGCAGTTTAGTTACTCCTATGCCGGGACGGGGCGGCTCCTACAATGAGCAGTTCTTC. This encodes CASSLVTPMPGRGGSYNEQFF.

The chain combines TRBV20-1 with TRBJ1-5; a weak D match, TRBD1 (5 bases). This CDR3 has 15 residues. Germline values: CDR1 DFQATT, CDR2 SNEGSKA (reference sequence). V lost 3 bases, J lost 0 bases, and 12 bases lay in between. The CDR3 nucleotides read TGCAGTGCTAGTGTCGTGCAGGGTAGCAATCAGCCCCAGCATTTT. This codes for CSASVVQGSNQPQHF.

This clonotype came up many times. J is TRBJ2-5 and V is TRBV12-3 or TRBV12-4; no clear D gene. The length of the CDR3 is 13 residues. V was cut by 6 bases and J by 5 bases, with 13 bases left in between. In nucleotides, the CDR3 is TGTGCCAGCAGCCACATGGGAATCGAGACCCAGTACTTC. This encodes CASSHMGIETQYF.

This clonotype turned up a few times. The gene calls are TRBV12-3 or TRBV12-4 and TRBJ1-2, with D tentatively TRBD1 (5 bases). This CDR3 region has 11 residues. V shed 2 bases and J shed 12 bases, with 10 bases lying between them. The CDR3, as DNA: TGTGCCAGCAGTTTAAGGGGTTTCCACACCTTC. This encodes CASSLRGFHTF.

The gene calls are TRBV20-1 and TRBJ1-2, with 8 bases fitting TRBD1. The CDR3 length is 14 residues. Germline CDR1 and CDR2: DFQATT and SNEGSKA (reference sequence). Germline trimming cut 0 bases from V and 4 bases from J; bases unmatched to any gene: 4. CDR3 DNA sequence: TGCAGTGCTAGAGAGGCAGGGGGCCTCTATGGCTACACCTTC. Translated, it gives CSAREAGGLYGYTF.

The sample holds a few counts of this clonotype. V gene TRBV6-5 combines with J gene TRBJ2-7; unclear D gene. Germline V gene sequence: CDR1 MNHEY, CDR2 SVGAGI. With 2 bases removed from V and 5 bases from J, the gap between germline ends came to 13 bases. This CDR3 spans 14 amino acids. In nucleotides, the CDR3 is TGTGCCAGCAGTTACAATGGGCATGACCACGAGCAGTACTTC. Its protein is CASSYNGHDHEQYF.